The 9 T cell receptor beta chains listed next were all sequenced from one sample in a study of human T cells and chemical hapten exposure. TCRdb re-analysed the RACE reads in MiXCR, keeping a single row per CDR3 protein. The sample carries 370,000 or so distinct CDR3 sequences, 4% to 5.5% recorded once. Noted time point: patch test 1, 2 weeks after DPC sensitization. Treatment specified: therapeutic diphenylcyclopropenone sensitization with weekly scalp DPC. Sample: whole blood, taken in connection with sensitization to the hapten diphenylcyclopropenone (DPC). These receptor sequences come from a woman aged 45-65 years with alopecia areata. Some clones in this sample may be carry-over from other donors' samples.

This clonotype has just a few counts. The chain carries TRBV5-8 and TRBJ1-1; TRBD1 is a possible D gene (5 bases). The CDR3 is made up of 15 amino acids. Looked up from germline, CDR1 is SGHTS and CDR2 is YDEGEE. V gave up 0 bases and J gave up 4 bases, with 13 bases separating them. DNA of the CDR3: TGTGCCAGCAGCTTGGTGGTGGGGGTTATCACTGAAGCTTTCTTT. The encoded protein is CASSLVVGVITEAFF.

At least ten counts were recorded for this clonotype. The rearrangement links TRBV27 to TRBJ2-7; D may be TRBD1 (6 bases). Trimming shortened V by 3 bases and J by 2 bases, and 14 bases separated the two germline ends. CDR1 is MNHEY and CDR2 is SMNVEV in the germline V gene (reference sequence). The CDR3 runs 15 residues. The chain's CDR3 is CASSFQTGGAYEQYF. The CDR3 region has the DNA TGTGCCAGCAGTTTCCAGACAGGAGGAGCCTACGAGCAGTACTTC.

The chain links TRBV15 to TRBJ1-4, with no clear D. V gave up 2 bases and J gave up 0 bases, with 7 bases separating them. Germline V lookup: CDR1 LNHNV, CDR2 YYDKDF (reference sequence). The CDR3 contains 15 residues. In DNA, the CDR3 is TGTGCCACCAGCAGACGGTCTGCAACTAATGAAAAACTGTTTTTT. Translating it yields CATSRRSATNEKLFF.

This clonotype was observed at least ten times. V is TRBV10-2 and J is TRBJ1-1; maybe TRBD1 (5 bases). V was cut by 8 bases and J by 0 bases, with 10 bases left in between. Germline values: CDR1 WSHSY, CDR2 SAAADI. There are 13 residues in the CDR3. The CDR3 region is CASGAEMNTEAFF. CDR3 bases: TGCGCCAGCGGGGCAGAAATGAACACTGAAGCTTTCTTT.

This clonotype was counted many times. This chain uses TRBV20-1 with TRBJ1-2; D ambiguous. Trimming removed 0 bases from V and 3 bases from J, with 5 bases in between. CDR1 and CDR2 from the germline V gene are DFQATT and SNEGSKA (reference sequence). CDR3 length equals 12 residues. The CDR3 bases are TGCAGTGCTAGAGATCAAGACTATGGCTACACCTTC. Translated: CSARDQDYGYTF.

Many counts were recorded for this clonotype. DNA of the CDR3: TGTGCCAGCAGCCAAGGAGGTGGCGGGAGGGGTGGAGAGCAGTTCTTC. Its translation: CASSQGGGGRGGEQFF. J is TRBJ2-1 and V is TRBV4-2; 9 nucleotides agree with TRBD2. This CDR3 region has 16 residues. Trimming took 1 base from V and 10 from J; bases not matched to a gene: 11. Germline CDR1 is LGHNA and CDR2 is YNFKEQ.

The chain has TRBV7-8 and TRBJ2-5; no reliable D call. Germline V CDR1 and CDR2: SGHVS, FQNEAQ. This CDR3 is 15 amino acids long. Trimming cost V 2 bases and J 4 bases, with 14 bases left between them. The CDR3 sequence: CASSLIGYTRETQYF. CDR3 DNA sequence: TGTGCCAGCAGCTTAATCGGCTACACAAGAGAGACCCAGTACTTC.

This clonotype was detected many times. The J gene is TRBJ2-3, the V gene TRBV4-2, with D hard to call. Germline V lookup: CDR1 LGHNA, CDR2 YNFKEQ. Trimming stripped 0 bases from V and 5 bases from J, with 12 bases between. CDR3 length equals 15 residues. CDR3 nucleotide sequence: TGTGCCAGCAGCCAAGAAGGGATTGGGCGAGATACGCAGTATTTT. Its protein is CASSQEGIGRDTQYF.

This clonotype was observed a few times. This chain connects TRBV28 to TRBJ2-7; TRBD2 is a possible D gene (6 bases). This CDR3 spans 15 amino acids. Germline V gene lookup returns CDR1 MDHEN and CDR2 SYDVKM. The ends were cut back, 5 bases at V and 2 bases at J, with 16 bases in the middle. Here the CDR3 reads CASSNLRDFPYEQYF. Here the CDR3 DNA reads TGTGCCAGCAGTAACCTAAGGGACTTTCCCTACGAGCAGTACTTC.